A selection of T cell receptor beta chains follows, all from one sample in a study of T cells in tumors after PD-1 blockade. Sequencing was performed with immunoSEQ multiplex PCR; in TCRdb, only in-frame clones are kept and a portion is missing. The sample shows about 9,200 clones, around 60% of them seen only once. Sequencing used tumor tissue, obtained after anti-PD-1 treatment. The receptors stem from a human donor with basal cell carcinoma. Both conserved end residues are part of each CDR3. Each record gives: D gene, CDR3 length, V gene, CDR3 protein. D genes are given only for firm matches.

d_call: .
cdr3_length: 14
v_call: TRBV18
cdr3_aa: CASSPPFSVDTQYF

d_call: .
cdr3_length: 16
v_call: TRBV27
cdr3_aa: CASSVSGGWEGYGYTF

d_call: .
cdr3_length: 17
v_call: TRBV30
cdr3_aa: CAWTHQQGWGSYNEQFF

d_call: .
cdr3_length: 15
v_call: TRBV6-5
cdr3_aa: CASRPFGQTNTEAFF

d_call: TRBD1
cdr3_length: 14
v_call: TRBV27
cdr3_aa: CASSRPGQGYEQYF

d_call: .
cdr3_length: 13
v_call: TRBV3-1/TRBV3-2
cdr3_aa: CASSLRLSYEQYF

d_call: .
cdr3_length: 12
v_call: TRBV29-1
cdr3_aa: CSVEGGWTEAFF

d_call: .
cdr3_length: 12
v_call: TRBV20-1
cdr3_aa: CSASGNNSPLHF

d_call: .
cdr3_length: 12
v_call: TRBV11-3
cdr3_aa: CASSLITYEQYF

d_call: .
cdr3_length: 14
v_call: TRBV3-1/TRBV3-2
cdr3_aa: CASSQWGANTEAFF

d_call: .
cdr3_length: 15
v_call: TRBV27
cdr3_aa: CASSPLGSMNTEAFF

d_call: TRBD1
cdr3_length: 17
v_call: TRBV15
cdr3_aa: CATSREQGARYTGELFF

d_call: .
cdr3_length: 16
v_call: TRBV6-1
cdr3_aa: CASREIRGRGNSPLHF

d_call: .
cdr3_length: 13
v_call: TRBV19
cdr3_aa: CASKAVSTDTQYF

d_call: .
cdr3_length: 14
v_call: TRBV5-6
cdr3_aa: CASSSYASPDTQYF

d_call: TRBD1
cdr3_length: 16
v_call: TRBV19
cdr3_aa: CASSIVPRGPTNGYTF

d_call: .
cdr3_length: 14
v_call: TRBV19
cdr3_aa: CASSILQGYQPQHF

d_call: .
cdr3_length: 15
v_call: TRBV4-2
cdr3_aa: CASSTKTGIGTEAFF

d_call: .
cdr3_length: 15
v_call: TRBV21-1
cdr3_aa: CASSDRDRVLNEQFF

d_call: TRBD2
cdr3_length: 13
v_call: TRBV2
cdr3_aa: CASRGGGAYEQYF

d_call: TRBD2
cdr3_length: 16
v_call: TRBV5-4
cdr3_aa: CASSEPGTKLQETQYF

d_call: TRBD1
cdr3_length: 15
v_call: TRBV27
cdr3_aa: CASSAYRGEEAGYTF

d_call: .
cdr3_length: 14
v_call: TRBV7-9
cdr3_aa: CASSLARDLGGYTF

d_call: .
cdr3_length: 14
v_call: TRBV6-6
cdr3_aa: CASISRRDSYGYTF

d_call: TRBD2
cdr3_length: 16
v_call: TRBV7-9
cdr3_aa: CASSRGLAGGTDTQYF

d_call: TRBD1
cdr3_length: 15
v_call: TRBV29-1
cdr3_aa: CSVVRTGSSYNEQFF

d_call: TRBD1
cdr3_length: 14
v_call: TRBV30
cdr3_aa: CAWKRGQQTGELFF

d_call: .
cdr3_length: 15
v_call: TRBV3-1/TRBV3-2
cdr3_aa: CASSQDLGVVDGYTF

d_call: .
cdr3_length: 16
v_call: TRBV5-4
cdr3_aa: CASSLGGSSYNSPLHF

d_call: TRBD1
cdr3_length: 14
v_call: TRBV5-4
cdr3_aa: CASSSGQRTDTQYF

d_call: .
cdr3_length: 16
v_call: TRBV4-1
cdr3_aa: CASSQSTGSSQETQYF

d_call: .
cdr3_length: 12
v_call: TRBV15
cdr3_aa: CATSRAGGEQFF

d_call: .
cdr3_length: 16
v_call: TRBV25-1
cdr3_aa: CASSEYPVGGKTEAFF

d_call: .
cdr3_length: 11
v_call: TRBV6-5
cdr3_aa: CASGAYHEQYF

d_call: .
cdr3_length: 13
v_call: TRBV29-1
cdr3_aa: CSVQGTLNQPQHF

d_call: .
cdr3_length: 11
v_call: TRBV19
cdr3_aa: CAARTREKLFF

d_call: .
cdr3_length: 14
v_call: TRBV25-1
cdr3_aa: CASTGGGSGETQYF

d_call: TRBD2
cdr3_length: 14
v_call: TRBV6-4
cdr3_aa: CASSASGGKVEQFF

d_call: .
cdr3_length: 15
v_call: TRBV21-1
cdr3_aa: CASSTPQGIKAEAFF

d_call: TRBD1
cdr3_length: 14
v_call: TRBV2
cdr3_aa: CASSPQGGNQPQHF

d_call: .
cdr3_length: 13
v_call: TRBV6-4
cdr3_aa: CASSRDGGSPLHF

d_call: .
cdr3_length: 14
v_call: TRBV5-1
cdr3_aa: CASSFPQANTEAFF

d_call: .
cdr3_length: 14
v_call: TRBV30
cdr3_aa: CAWSRRDSYNEQFF

d_call: .
cdr3_length: 14
v_call: TRBV7-9
cdr3_aa: CASSLQGTGNTIYF

d_call: TRBD1
cdr3_length: 14
v_call: TRBV5-6
cdr3_aa: CASSRVDRGGGYTF

d_call: TRBD1
cdr3_length: 14
v_call: TRBV2
cdr3_aa: CASSVTGGTYGYTF

d_call: .
cdr3_length: 15
v_call: TRBV18
cdr3_aa: CASSPPHSGANVLTF

d_call: .
cdr3_length: 14
v_call: TRBV7-3
cdr3_aa: CASSLEPRNYGYTF

d_call: .
cdr3_length: 13
v_call: TRBV10-2
cdr3_aa: CASRSGQNYEQYF

d_call: .
cdr3_length: 14
v_call: TRBV30
cdr3_aa: CAWSPAGGFYEQYF

d_call: .
cdr3_length: 17
v_call: TRBV9
cdr3_aa: CASSVDLPFGGADTQYF

d_call: TRBD1
cdr3_length: 18
v_call: TRBV11-3
cdr3_aa: CASSSLNRWDRGTDTQYF

d_call: TRBD1
cdr3_length: 13
v_call: TRBV19
cdr3_aa: CASSATGAYGYTF

d_call: TRBD2
cdr3_length: 16
v_call: TRBV6-6
cdr3_aa: CASSFGGGSSYNEQFF

d_call: .
cdr3_length: 14
v_call: TRBV18
cdr3_aa: CASSLGRTSYEQYF